Presented here are 25 T cell receptor beta chains from one specimen sequenced in a study of cytomegalovirus exposure and HLA in healthy donors. The PCR ran on 60 Vbeta and 13 Jbeta primers. Some clones are missing from TCRdb's copy, which holds only in-frame ones; the method was immunoSEQ multiplex PCR. The table has over 200,000 clones, around 64% seen once. Sequencing was carried out using PBMCs. The receptors shown here come from a man aged 40-49 years in good health and CMV-seropositive.

V and J are TRBV7-3 and TRBJ2-3; TRBD2 agrees at 7 bases. J was trimmed by 1 base and V by 5 bases; bases with no gene match: 0. The germline gives CDR1 SGHTA, CDR2 FQGTGA. CDR3 size: 13 residues. The CDR3 loop is CASSGGGTDTQYF. The CDR3 DNA sequence: TGTGCCAGCAGCGGGGGGGGCACAGATACGCAGTATTTT. Based on the CDR3 plus reference TRBV7-3 and TRBJ2-3, the full variable domain is GAGVSQTPSNKVTEKGKYVELRCDPISGHTALYWYRQSLGQGPEFLIYFQGTGAADDSGLPNDRFFAVRPEGSVSTLKIQRTERGDSAVYLCASSGGGTDTQYFGPGTRLTVL.

The rearrangement joins TRBV6-6 to TRBJ1-3, with D possibly matching TRBD1 (5 bases). The germline V and J ends were trimmed by 7 bases and 4 bases, with 11 bases remaining between them. The CDR3 totals 13 residues. Germline V gene data show CDR1 as MNHNY and CDR2 as SVGAGI (reference sequence). As DNA, the CDR3 is TGTGCCAGCATATGGACATACGGAAACACCATATATTTT. Translating it yields CASIWTYGNTIYF.

The chain links TRBV7-2 to TRBJ1-4, with D possibly TRBD1 on 5 matching bases. The CDR3 totals 16 residues. CDR1 SGHTA and CDR2 FQGNSA come from the germline V gene. The V gene lost 4 bases and the J gene lost 4 bases, with 16 bases spanning the gap. The CDR3 DNA reads as TGTGCCAGCAGCTCCTCGATCCGCAGGGATAATGAAAAACTGTTTTTT. Protein product: CASSSSIRRDNEKLFF.

As concerns this clone: Relative to the germline gene, one junction end is altered; a read error may explain this. The chain is built from TRBV11-3 and TRBJ2-7, with D tentatively TRBD1 (5 bases). CDR1 SGHNT and CDR2 YENEEA come from the germline V gene. The CDR3 covers 12 residues. The CDR3 sequence is CASSLPPRQRPF. The CDR3 nucleotides read TGTGCCAGCAGCCTACCTCCTCGACAGCGACCCTTC.

V and J are TRBV6-5 and TRBJ1-5, with 9 bases aligning to TRBD1. The CDR3 runs 13 residues. Trimming at V came to 8 bases and at J to 4 bases, leaving 3 bases not matched to a gene. The germline V gene has CDR1 MNHEY and CDR2 SVGAGI. CDR3 amino acids: CASLGTGNQPQHF. CDR3 coding DNA: TGTGCCAGCCTTGGGACAGGGAATCAGCCCCAGCATTTT.

The chain employs TRBV5-4 and TRBJ2-5; possible D gene TRBD1, 6 bases. The CDR3 is 15 amino acids. Germline V gene data show CDR1 as SGHNT and CDR2 as YYREEE (reference sequence). Trimming took off 0 bases at V and 5 bases at J, with 14 bases between the two ends. CDR3 region: CASSLEPTGSETQYF. The CDR3 DNA reads as TGTGCCAGCAGCTTGGAACCGACAGGATCTGAGACCCAGTACTTC.

V usage is TRBV5-6 and J usage is TRBJ2-7; 7 bases match TRBD1. The CDR3 covers 15 residues. Per germline, CDR1 SGHDT and CDR2 YYEEEE. V lost 3 bases to trimming and J lost 3 bases; unmatched junction nucleotides: 9. The CDR3 loop reads CASSSSGTEFYEQYF. The DNA for the CDR3 is TGTGCCAGCAGCTCCTCCGGGACAGAATTCTACGAGCAGTACTTC.

The chain employs TRBV5-1 and TRBJ1-1; 10 bases match TRBD1. Looked up from germline, CDR1 is SGHRS and CDR2 is YFSETQ. The CDR3 spans 16 residues. The V gene end was trimmed by 0 bases and the J gene end by 2 bases; junction bases not matched to a gene: 4. The CDR3 spells CASSLEGQGYNTEAFF. The CDR3 nucleotides read TGCGCCAGCAGCTTGGAGGGACAGGGGTATAACACTGAAGCTTTCTTT.

J is TRBJ1-1 and V is TRBV9; D remains ambiguous. Germline CDR1 reads SGDLS; CDR2 reads YYNGEE. The CDR3 has 13 amino acids. V was clipped by 4 bases and J by 4 bases, with 11 bases between them. The CDR3 protein is CASSQAAGTEAFF. CDR3 bases: TGTGCCAGCAGCCAGGCAGCGGGCACTGAAGCTTTCTTT.

The chain is built from TRBV5-1 and TRBJ2-7; TRBD1 aligns across 9 bases. Germline loops: CDR1 SGHRS, CDR2 YFSETQ. The CDR3 spans 14 residues. Trimming at V came to 8 bases and at J to 2 bases, leaving 8 bases not matched to a gene. CDR3 sequence: CASTTRTGAYEQYF. For the CDR3, the DNA is TGCGCCAGTACGACCCGGACAGGGGCCTACGAGCAGTACTTC.

The chain links TRBV9 to TRBJ1-1; D possibly corresponds to TRBD1 (6 bases). Trimming left V 2 bases short and J 4 bases short, with 15 bases between. This CDR3 has 15 residues. Per germline, CDR1 SGDLS and CDR2 YYNGEE. The CDR3 DNA follows: TGTGCCAGCAGCGTCGGGTGGGGGCCGGGCACTGAAGCTTTCTTT. Translating it yields CASSVGWGPGTEAFF.

CDR3 in DNA: TGCAGCGCCCTATTGGCGGATCAGGGTGAAAAACTGTTTTTT. It codes for CSALLADQGEKLFF. The gene calls are TRBV29-1 and TRBJ1-4; weak D call: TRBD1 (5 bases). V was shortened by 7 bases and J by 7 bases, with 19 bases between the two germline ends. The CDR3 runs 14 residues. The germline gives CDR1 SQVTM, CDR2 ANQGSEA.

The V call is TRBV7-6, the J call TRBJ1-5; 7 bases map to TRBD1. J gave up 3 bases and V 5 bases, and 4 bases lay outside the gene matches. The CDR3 has 14 residues. Per germline, CDR1 SGHVS and CDR2 FNYEAQ. The CDR3 sequence is CASSQGGNNQPQHF. DNA for the CDR3: TGTGCCAGCAGCCAGGGGGGAAACAATCAGCCCCAGCATTTT.

Concerning this clone itself: This sample also contains other DNA sequences that code for the same CDR3. The rearrangement joins TRBV9 to TRBJ1-6; D is unclear. The V gene lost 3 bases and the J gene lost 9 bases, with 10 bases spanning the gap. The germline gives CDR1 SGDLS, CDR2 YYNGEE. This CDR3 is 13 amino acids long. CDR3 sequence: CASSGGLGSPLHF. CDR3 DNA sequence: TGTGCCAGCAGCGGAGGGCTTGGTTCACCCCTCCACTTT.

This rearrangement joins TRBV11-2 to TRBJ2-7, with D tentatively TRBD2 (6 bases). Germline V gives CDR1 SGHAT, CDR2 FQNNGV. This CDR3 spans 16 amino acids. V lost 2 bases to trimming and J lost 6 bases, with 20 bases between them. CDR3 residues: CASSLSLRGKEGEQYF. The CDR3 bases are TGTGCCAGCAGCTTAAGTCTCCGTGGAAAGGAGGGCGAGCAGTACTTC.

The rearrangement uses TRBV6-5 and TRBJ1-1; possibly TRBD1 for D (6 bases). CDR3 length equals 14 residues. Trimming stripped 8 bases from V and 1 base from J, with 14 bases between. Germline CDR1 reads MNHEY; CDR2 reads SVGAGI. CDR3 in amino acids: CASSPWTENTEAFF. The CDR3 DNA sequence: TGTGCCAGCTCCCCCTGGACAGAGAACACTGAAGCTTTCTTT.

This clone has just a few counts. J is TRBJ1-1 and V is TRBV29-1; no clear D. Trimming shortened V by 6 bases and J by 1 base, and 6 bases separated the two germline ends. The CDR3 spans 11 residues. Germline values: CDR1 SQVTM, CDR2 ANQGSEA. CDR3 sequence reads: CSVGRNTEAFF. The CDR3 bases are TGCAGCGTCGGTAGGAACACTGAAGCTTTCTTT. Filled out from reference TRBV29-1 and TRBJ1-1, the complete variable domain reads SAVISQKPSRDICQRGTSLTIQCQVDSQVTMMFWYRQQPGQSLTLIATANQGSEATYESGFVIDKFPISRPNLTFSTLTVSNMSPEDSSIYLCSVGRNTEAFFGQGTRLTVV.

The rearrangement uses TRBV4-1 and TRBJ1-2; 8 nucleotides agree with TRBD1. CDR3 length: 15 amino acids. Germline CDR1 and CDR2: MGHRA and YSYEKL. Losses at the gene ends were 0 bases for V and 6 bases for J; bases not matched to a gene: 6. The CDR3: CASSQDRTGRHGYTF. CDR3 DNA sequence: TGCGCCAGCAGCCAAGATCGGACAGGGAGACATGGCTACACCTTC.

The rearrangement joins TRBV6-5 to TRBJ1-1; 7 bases map to TRBD1. The CDR3 spans 14 residues. Germline loops: CDR1 MNHEY, CDR2 SVGAGI. The ends lost 2 bases at V and 1 base at J; junction bases unmatched: 1. CDR3 loop: CASSYQGENTEAFF. DNA of the CDR3: TGTGCCAGCAGTTACCAGGGGGAGAACACTGAAGCTTTCTTT.

The V and J genes are TRBV5-8 and TRBJ2-3; D is uncertain. V was cut by 0 bases and J by 0 bases, with 8 bases left in between. Germline V lookup: CDR1 SGHTS, CDR2 YDEGEE. The CDR3 runs to 15 residues. CDR3 nucleotides: TGTGCCAGCAGCTTGGCCGCAGGCAGCACAGATACGCAGTATTTT. Its protein product is CASSLAAGSTDTQYF.

The rearrangement uses TRBV29-1 and TRBJ1-1; D is unclear. Trimming took off 2 bases at V and 6 bases at J, with 13 bases between the two ends. Germline CDR1 reads SQVTM; CDR2 reads ANQGSEA. This CDR3 has 13 amino acids. The DNA of the CDR3 is TGCAGCGTTGAATTTAAGCGAGGGTCTGAAGCTTTCTTT. This sequence encodes CSVEFKRGSEAFF.

The chain combines TRBV11-3 with TRBJ2-1; D unresolved. Trimming took 4 bases from V and 7 from J, leaving 8 bases between them. The CDR3 has 12 residues. Germline lookup yields CDR1 SGHNT and CDR2 YENEEA. In DNA form, the CDR3 reads TGTGCCAGCAGCTCGGGTTGGAATGAGCAGTTCTTC. It encodes CASSSGWNEQFF.

This rearrangement joins TRBV19 to TRBJ2-7; 7 bases are a match to TRBD2. The V and J ends lost 7 bases and 3 bases, in that order; junction bases with no gene match: 15. CDR3 length: 16 amino acids. Germline V lookup: CDR1 LNHDA, CDR2 SQIVND (reference sequence). The CDR3 sequence: CASTPGVFGGVYEQYF. The DNA of the CDR3 is TGTGCCAGTACCCCCGGCGTGTTTGGGGGGGTCTACGAGCAGTACTTC. The whole variable domain, remainder taken from reference TRBV19 and TRBJ2-7, is DGGITQSPKYLFRKEGQNVTLSCEQNLNHDAMYWYRQDPGQGLRLIYYSQIVNDFQKGDIAEGYSVSREKKESFPLTVTSAQKNPTAFYLCASTPGVFGGVYEQYFGPGTRLTVT.

On this clone: The same CDR3 arises from other DNA sequences in this sample as well. The V and J genes are TRBV18 and TRBJ1-1; TRBD1 aligns across 7 bases. This CDR3 spans 14 amino acids. The trim removed 3 bases at V and 0 bases at J, leaving 1 base unmatched. CDR1 and CDR2 (germline): KGHSH, LQKENI. For the CDR3, the DNA is TGTGCCAGCTCACCTACAGGGGTGAACACTGAAGCTTTCTTT. Protein sequence: CASSPTGVNTEAFF.

This clone has a handful of counts. V and J are TRBV6-5 and TRBJ2-7; 10 bases align to TRBD1. Germline V gene lookup returns CDR1 MNHEY and CDR2 SVGAGI. V gave up 4 bases and J gave up 3 bases; unmatched junction bases: 3. The CDR3 runs to 14 residues. The CDR3 is CASSLGQGVYEQYF. In DNA form, the CDR3 reads TGTGCCAGCAGTTTAGGACAGGGGGTCTACGAGCAGTACTTC.